These T cell receptor beta chains were read from a single sample in a study of control samples from healthy donors and cancer patients. Generated by immunoSEQ multiplex PCR, the TCRdb table keeps only in-frame clones and is missing some. In all, the sample yields some 190,000 clones. Sample: blood. These receptor sequences come from a woman aged 25 to 45 in good health. The conserved cysteine and the conserved F or W are not part of the CDR3 here. D genes are given only for firm matches.

j_gene: TRBJ1-2
d_gene: TRBD1
v_gene: TRBV6-2/TRBV6-3
CDR3aa: ASSSQTGGAEGYT

j_gene: TRBJ2-1
d_gene: -
v_gene: TRBV7-9
CDR3aa: ASSQDGGRYNEQF

j_gene: TRBJ1-2
d_gene: TRBD1
v_gene: TRBV5-6
CDR3aa: ASSLQGSYGYT

j_gene: TRBJ2-1
d_gene: TRBD2
v_gene: TRBV19
CDR3aa: AGEGLASYNEQF

j_gene: TRBJ2-2
d_gene: TRBD1
v_gene: TRBV28
CDR3aa: ASMTGPYTGELF

j_gene: TRBJ2-7
d_gene: TRBD1
v_gene: TRBV11-2
CDR3aa: ASSLDLPGQGRSEQY

j_gene: TRBJ1-6
d_gene: -
v_gene: TRBV7-2
CDR3aa: ASSLGSEGYSPLH

j_gene: TRBJ1-6
d_gene: -
v_gene: TRBV12-3/TRBV12-4
CDR3aa: ASSSDGNSPLH

j_gene: TRBJ2-1
d_gene: -
v_gene: TRBV4-3
CDR3aa: ASSQQGSYNEQF

j_gene: TRBJ2-5
d_gene: TRBD2
v_gene: TRBV4-2
CDR3aa: ASSPTLTSEQETQY

j_gene: TRBJ2-7
d_gene: -
v_gene: TRBV4-1
CDR3aa: ASSQAPGVGYEQY

j_gene: TRBJ1-2
d_gene: TRBD1
v_gene: TRBV18
CDR3aa: ASSQDRDYGYT

j_gene: TRBJ1-1
d_gene: -
v_gene: TRBV18
CDR3aa: ASSQKTGFTEAF

j_gene: TRBJ1-1
d_gene: -
v_gene: TRBV2
CDR3aa: ASRIQGLNTEAF

j_gene: TRBJ1-1
d_gene: TRBD1
v_gene: TRBV6-5
CDR3aa: ASGRTGAEAF

j_gene: TRBJ2-7
d_gene: -
v_gene: TRBV12-3/TRBV12-4
CDR3aa: ASSLSGNEQY

j_gene: TRBJ2-7
d_gene: -
v_gene: TRBV7-9
CDR3aa: ASSPQGRGWEQY

j_gene: TRBJ1-1
d_gene: -
v_gene: TRBV25-1
CDR3aa: ASSPIRGGAEAF

j_gene: TRBJ1-4
d_gene: TRBD1
v_gene: TRBV2
CDR3aa: ASRLILDRDGEKLF

j_gene: TRBJ2-7
d_gene: TRBD1
v_gene: TRBV7-8
CDR3aa: ASSLGGGTGQYEQY

j_gene: TRBJ1-4
d_gene: -
v_gene: TRBV2
CDR3aa: ASSEDRASTEKLF

j_gene: TRBJ1-5
d_gene: TRBD1
v_gene: TRBV28
CDR3aa: ASSLKWGTVSNQPQH